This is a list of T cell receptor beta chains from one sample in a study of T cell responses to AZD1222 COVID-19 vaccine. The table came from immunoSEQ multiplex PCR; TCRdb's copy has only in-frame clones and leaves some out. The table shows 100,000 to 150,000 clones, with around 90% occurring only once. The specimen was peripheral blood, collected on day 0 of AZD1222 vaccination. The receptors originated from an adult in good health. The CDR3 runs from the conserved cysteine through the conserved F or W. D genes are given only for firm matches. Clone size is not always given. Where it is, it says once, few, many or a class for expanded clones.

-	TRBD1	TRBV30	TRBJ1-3	CAWSPGTAAGTIYF	TGTGCCTGGAGTCCTGGGACAGCCGCCGGCACCATATATTTT
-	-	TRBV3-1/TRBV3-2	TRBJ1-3	CASTTTYSGNTIYF	TGTGCCAGCACCACGACTTACTCTGGAAACACCATATATTTT
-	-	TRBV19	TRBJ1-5	CASTPDRWSNQPQHF	TGTGCCAGTACCCCCGACAGGTGGAGCAATCAGCCCCAGCATTTT
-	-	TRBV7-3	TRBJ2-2	CASSPTTGELFF	TGTGCCAGCAGCCCTACCACCGGGGAGCTGTTTTTT
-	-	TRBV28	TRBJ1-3	CASRDPDTIYF	TGTGCCAGCAGAGACCCAGACACCATATATTTT
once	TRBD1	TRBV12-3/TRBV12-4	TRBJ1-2	CASSSSQGAAYTF	TGTGCCAGCAGCTCCTCGCAGGGGGCCGCCTACACCTTC
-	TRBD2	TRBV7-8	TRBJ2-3	CASSLLAGVLTDTQYF	TGTGCCAGCAGCCTCCTAGCGGGAGTTCTCACAGATACGCAGTATTTT
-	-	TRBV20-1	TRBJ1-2	CSASVNYGYTF	TGCAGTGCATCAGTGAACTATGGCTACACCTTC
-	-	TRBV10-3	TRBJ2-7	CAISESPWEQYF	TGTGCCATCAGTGAGTCCCCGTGGGAGCAGTACTTC
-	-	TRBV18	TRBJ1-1	CASSPRGDTEAFF	TGTGCCAGCTCACCTCGGGGCGACACTGAAGCTTTCTTT
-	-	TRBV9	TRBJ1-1	CASSVGPGENTEAFF	TGTGCCAGCAGCGTAGGCCCAGGGGAGAACACTGAAGCTTTCTTT
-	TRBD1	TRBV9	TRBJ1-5	CASSETGQHQPQHF	TGTGCCAGCAGCGAGACGGGACAGCATCAGCCCCAGCATTTT
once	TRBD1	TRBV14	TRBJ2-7	CASSQVRGQGSSYEQYF	TGTGCCAGCAGCCAAGTCAGGGGACAGGGGAGCTCCTACGAGCAGTACTTC
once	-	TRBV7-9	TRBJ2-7	CASSFMGPLDEQYF	TGTGCCAGCAGCTTCATGGGACCGTTGGACGAGCAGTACTTC
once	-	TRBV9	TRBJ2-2	CASSAGVGRVVRNTGELFF	TGTGCCAGCAGCGCGGGAGTTGGCAGGGTGGTGAGGAACACCGGGGAGCTGTTTTTT